These 2 T cell receptor beta chains came from one sample sequenced in a study of glioma-infiltrating T cells. Amplification of TCR alpha and beta CDR3 regions from RNA used iRepertoire nested multiplex PCR. TCRdb recomputed calls from the multiplex PCR reads with MiXCR, one row per CDR3 protein. The sample has about 130,000 distinct CDR3 sequences, around 23% seen once. The sequencing sample was made of glioma tissue, nonneoplastic brain tissue, or PBMCs (not recorded which). The source of these receptors is a human donor with low-grade glioma or glioblastoma, undergoing nonglioma brain surgery, or in good health (not recorded which).

Of note for this clonotype: Compared with germline, one end of the junction differs, possibly owing to a read error. The gene calls are TRBV19 and TRBJ2-7, with 9 bases that match TRBD2. The CDR3 length is 13 residues. CDR1 and CDR2 (germline): LNHDA, SQIVND (reference sequence). The CDR3 here is CATRVAGVYEKYF. The CDR3 region has the DNA TGTGCCACCCGAGTAGCGGGAGTCTACGAGAAGTACTTC.

The table lists this clonotype with many counts. The chain carries TRBV29-1 and TRBJ1-2; D is ambiguous. Germline values: CDR1 SQVTM, CDR2 ANQGSEA. Trimming left V 4 bases short and J 2 bases short, with 17 bases between. This CDR3 contains 15 residues. The CDR3 loop reads CSVVGYKTENYGYTF. CDR3 coding DNA: TGCAGCGTTGTCGGGTACAAGACCGAGAACTATGGCTACACCTTC. The full variable domain, in which reference TRBV29-1 and TRBJ1-2 provide the parts outside the CDR3, is SAVISQKPSRDICQRGTSLTIQCQVDSQVTMMFWYRQQPGQSLTLIATANQGSEATYESGFVIDKFPISRPNLTFSTLTVSNMSPEDSSIYLCSVVGYKTENYGYTFGSGTRLTVV.